These 16 T cell receptor beta chains came from one sample sequenced in a study of T cells after posttransplantation cyclophosphamide. Clones were sequenced by immunoSEQ multiplex PCR, and TCRdb holds only the in-frame ones, with some missing. Of roughly 23,000 clones listed, over 95% were seen once; the top ten hold over 0.1%. Cells defined as naive were viable CD3+CD4+ or CD3+CD8+ and CCR7+CD45RA+CD45RO-CD95-CD27+CD28+. The specimen sequenced was naive CD4+ T cells sorted from PBMCs. The source of these receptors is a middle-aged man in good health, CMV-negative, and a related stem cell transplant donor.

CDR3 loop: CASSYTSGHQYF. The CDR3 nucleotides read TGTGCCAGCAGTTATACCTCGGGACACCAGTACTTC. The gene calls are TRBV6-5 and TRBJ2-7; perhaps TRBD1 as D (6 bases). V lost 3 bases and J lost 10, with 13 bases in between. Germline V gives CDR1 MNHEY, CDR2 SVGAGI. The CDR3 consists of 12 residues.

The chain is built from TRBV11-3 and TRBJ2-5; tentatively, D is TRBD2 (5 bases). V lost 5 bases and J 4 bases, leaving 8 bases between the germline ends. The germline V gene has CDR1 SGHNT and CDR2 YENEEA. The CDR3 runs to 12 residues. The CDR3 here is CASSPEGETQYF. The CDR3 bases are TGTGCCAGCAGCCCAGAGGGAGAGACCCAGTACTTC. Using reference TRBV11-3 and TRBJ2-5 for the parts outside the CDR3, the full variable domain is EAGVVQSPRYKIIEKKQPVAFWCNPISGHNTLYWYLQNLGQGPELLIRYENEEAVDDSQLPKDRFSAERLKGVDSTLKIQPAELGDSAVYLCASSPEGETQYFGPGTRLLVL.

The chain is built from TRBV7-2 and TRBJ1-2; D gene ambiguous. Germline loops: CDR1 SGHTA, CDR2 FQGNSA. Trimming left V 5 bases short and J 5 bases short, with 15 bases between. The CDR3 loop spans 14 amino acids. CDR3 amino acids: CASSPIVGSYGYTF. CDR3 sequence (DNA): TGTGCCAGCAGCCCCATTGTGGGCAGTTATGGCTACACCTTC.

This rearrangement joins TRBV11-2 to TRBJ1-2, with TRBD1 identical over 7 bases. The CDR3 runs 14 residues. Germline CDR1 reads SGHAT; CDR2 reads FQNNGV. V lost 5 bases to trimming and J lost 0 bases; unmatched junction nucleotides: 3. This CDR3 is CASSPGGSNYGYTF. In nucleotides, the CDR3 is TGTGCCAGCAGCCCAGGGGGTTCTAACTATGGCTACACCTTC.

CDR3 coding DNA: TGTGCCAGCAGACCAGGGGACGTATCCCAGCCCCAGCATTTT. Its translation is CASRPGDVSQPQHF. This chain links TRBV2 with TRBJ1-5; TRBD1 might be the D (6 bases). The germline CDR1 and CDR2 sequences are SNHLY and FYNNEI. This CDR3 comprises 14 residues. V lost 6 bases to trimming and J lost 7 bases, with 16 bases between them. Full variable domain (rest looked up from reference TRBV2 and TRBJ1-5): EPEVTQTPSHQVTQMGQEVILRCVPISNHLYFYWYRQILGQKVEFLVSFYNNEISEKSEIFDDQFSVERPDGSNFTLKIRSTKLEDSAMYFCASRPGDVSQPQHFGDGTRLSIL.

CDR3 protein: CASSFGREGRGPHGTQYF. For the CDR3, the DNA is TGTGCCAGCAGCTTCGGAAGGGAAGGGCGGGGGCCTCACGGGACCCAGTACTTC. The genes are TRBV7-9 and TRBJ2-5, with D possibly matching TRBD2 (7 bases). V was trimmed by 3 bases and J by 7 bases, leaving 27 bases between them. The CDR3 is 18 amino acids. Per the germline V gene, CDR1 is SEHNR and CDR2 is FQNEAQ (reference sequence).

The chain has TRBV9 and TRBJ2-3; 12 positions match TRBD2. CDR1 SGDLS and CDR2 YYNGEE come from the germline V gene. The CDR3 runs to 15 residues. Losses at the gene ends were 4 bases for V and 1 base for J; bases not matched to a gene: 1. CDR3 coding DNA: TGTGCCAGCAGCCGGACTAGCGGGGGCACAGATACGCAGTATTTT. Its translation: CASSRTSGGTDTQYF. Filled out from reference TRBV9 and TRBJ2-3, the complete variable domain reads DSGVTQTPKHLITATGQRVTLRCSPRSGDLSVYWYQQSLDQGLQFLIQYYNGEERAKGNILERFSAQQFPDLHSELNLSSLELGDSALYFCASSRTSGGTDTQYFGPGTRLTVL.

This sequence joins TRBV6-5 and TRBJ2-3; 7 nucleotides match TRBD1. Trimming removed 5 bases from V and 2 bases from J; junction bases left unmatched: 4. Germline V gene data show CDR1 as MNHEY and CDR2 as SVGAGI. The CDR3 loop spans 14 amino acids. CDR3: CASSRDSFTDTQYF. In DNA, the CDR3 is TGTGCCAGCAGTAGGGACAGCTTCACAGATACGCAGTATTTT.

The rearrangement uses TRBV5-6 and TRBJ1-1, with no clear D. V was clipped by 6 bases and J by 1 base, with 7 bases between them. This CDR3 contains 12 residues. Germline CDR1 and CDR2: SGHDT and YYEEEE. CDR3 in amino acids: CASNYKNTEAFF. The CDR3 DNA follows: TGTGCCAGCAACTACAAGAACACTGAAGCTTTCTTT.

The chain employs TRBV19 and TRBJ1-2; 8 bases agree with TRBD1. Per germline, CDR1 LNHDA and CDR2 SQIVND (reference sequence). This CDR3 contains 14 residues. J was trimmed by 1 base and V by 6 bases; bases with no gene match: 4. The CDR3 protein is CASSRDRGNYGYTF. CDR3 DNA sequence: TGTGCCAGTAGCCGTGACAGGGGTAACTATGGCTACACCTTC.

The V and J genes are TRBV5-4 and TRBJ1-2; 8 nucleotides match TRBD1. The V and J ends lost 3 bases and 6 bases, in that order; junction bases with no gene match: 4. The CDR3 is 13 amino acids. Per the germline V gene, CDR1 is SGHNT and CDR2 is YYREEE (reference sequence). CDR3 loop: CASSYDRGDGYTF. The CDR3 DNA reads as TGTGCCAGCAGCTATGACAGGGGTGATGGCTACACCTTC.

The chain couples TRBV7-2 to TRBJ1-1, with D tentatively TRBD1 (6 bases). With 10 bases removed from V and 10 bases from J, the gap between germline ends came to 31 bases. The CDR3 totals 16 residues. From germline, CDR1 is SGHTA and CDR2 FQGNSA. In DNA form, the CDR3 reads TGTGCCACCAAGGGCTCAGGGGAGTGGGTAACTGTTGGAGCTTTCTTT. Its protein is CATKGSGEWVTVGAFF.

The rearrangement joins TRBV2 to TRBJ2-6; the match to TRBD1 covers 8 bases. CDR1 SNHLY and CDR2 FYNNEI come from the germline V gene. Unmatched junction bases numbered 10, after V lost 5 bases and J lost 4 bases. The CDR3 length is 17 residues. CDR3 sequence (DNA): TGTGCCAGCAGTCCCGGGACAGGTGTGTCGGGGGCCAACGTCCTGACTTTC. Amino acid sequence: CASSPGTGVSGANVLTF.

The chain has TRBV5-1 and TRBJ1-1; D is unresolved. Germline V gene sequence: CDR1 SGHRS, CDR2 YFSETQ. The CDR3 loop spans 13 amino acids. Trimming shortened V by 5 bases and J by 1 base, and 9 bases separated the two germline ends. This CDR3 reads CASSSDTNTEAFF. The CDR3 coding sequence is TGCGCCAGCAGTTCCGACACGAACACTGAAGCTTTCTTT.

This chain connects TRBV19 to TRBJ2-1, with 10 nucleotides matching TRBD2. The CDR3 covers 16 residues. V gave up 3 bases and J gave up 8 bases; unmatched junction bases: 10. Germline V CDR1 and CDR2: LNHDA, SQIVND (reference sequence). The CDR3 protein is CASSMLEAGGHDEQFF. In DNA, the CDR3 is TGTGCCAGTAGTATGTTGGAAGCGGGGGGGCATGATGAGCAGTTCTTC.

This rearrangement joins TRBV6-6 to TRBJ2-1; TRBD2 matches at 10 bases. Germline values: CDR1 MNHNY, CDR2 SVGAGI (reference sequence). The V gene end was trimmed by 0 bases and the J gene end by 9 bases; junction bases not matched to a gene: 2. This CDR3 is 14 amino acids long. This chain's CDR3 is CASSYSGLAPEQFF. CDR3 DNA sequence: TGTGCCAGCAGTTACTCGGGACTAGCGCCTGAGCAGTTCTTC.